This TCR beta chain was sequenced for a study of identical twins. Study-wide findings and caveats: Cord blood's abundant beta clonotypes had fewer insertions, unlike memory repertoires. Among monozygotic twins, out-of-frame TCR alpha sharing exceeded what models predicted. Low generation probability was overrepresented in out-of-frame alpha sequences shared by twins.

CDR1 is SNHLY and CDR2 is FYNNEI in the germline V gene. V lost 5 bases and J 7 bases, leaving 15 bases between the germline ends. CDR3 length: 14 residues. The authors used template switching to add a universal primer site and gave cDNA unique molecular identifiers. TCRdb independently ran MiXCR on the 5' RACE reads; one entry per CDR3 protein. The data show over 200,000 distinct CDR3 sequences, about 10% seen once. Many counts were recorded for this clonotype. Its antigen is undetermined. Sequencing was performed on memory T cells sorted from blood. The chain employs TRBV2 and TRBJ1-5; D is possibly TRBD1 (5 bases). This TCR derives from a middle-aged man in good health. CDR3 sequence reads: CASSRLEGVQPQHF. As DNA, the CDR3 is TGTGCCAGCAGTCGTCTCGAAGGGGTCCAGCCCCAGCATTTT. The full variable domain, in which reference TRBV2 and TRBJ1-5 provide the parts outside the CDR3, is EPEVTQTPSHQVTQMGQEVILRCVPISNHLYFYWYRQILGQKVEFLVSFYNNEISEKSEIFDDQFSVERPDGSNFTLKIRSTKLEDSAMYFCASSRLEGVQPQHFGDGTRLSIL.